Shown below are 5 T cell receptor beta chains from a single sample sequenced in a study of T cells in Graves' hyperthyroidism and ophthalmopathy. What was amplified from RNA transcripts were TCR beta CDR3 regions. HTBI primers were employed in a first-round RT-PCR of the TCR CDR3. TCRdb independently ran MiXCR on the multiplex PCR reads; one entry per CDR3 protein. The table records under 450,000 distinct CDR3 sequences, approximately 15% of them present only once. The specimen sequenced was blood. These receptors originate from a man aged 25-40 years with Graves' hyperthyroidism that later progressed to Graves' ophthalmopathy.

In this sample, this clonotype turned up many times. The rearrangement joins TRBV12-5 to TRBJ2-7; 7 positions match TRBD1. CDR3 length equals 16 residues. Trimming took 2 bases from V and 3 from J; bases not matched to a gene: 10. Germline V gene lookup returns CDR1 LGHNT and CDR2 FRNRAP. The CDR3 protein is CASGLRPGGQDYEQYF. CDR3 coding DNA: TGTGCTAGTGGTTTGCGTCCCGGCGGACAGGACTACGAGCAGTACTTC.

This clonotype was counted a few times. V is TRBV11-3 and J is TRBJ2-7; 9 bases agree with TRBD1. Germline V lookup: CDR1 SGHNT, CDR2 YENEEA. The CDR3 sequence is 14 residues long. After removal of 5 bases from V and 3 bases from J, the junction contained 5 bases not matched to a gene. This CDR3 is CASSVRQGDYEQYF. For the CDR3, the DNA is TGTGCCAGCAGCGTAAGACAGGGGGACTACGAGCAGTACTTC.

This clonotype appeared a few times. The rearrangement links TRBV28 to TRBJ1-6; 8 nucleotides match TRBD1. Trimming took 8 bases from V and 7 from J; bases not matched to a gene: 10. CDR3 length: 15 residues. Germline V CDR1 and CDR2: MDHEN, SYDVKM. DNA of the CDR3: TGTGCCAGCGGTTCTCGGACAGGGAAAAATTCACCCCTCCACTTT. Translated, it gives CASGSRTGKNSPLHF.

The V and J genes are TRBV6-2 or TRBV6-3 and TRBJ2-1; 8 nucleotides agree with TRBD2. CDR1 is MNHEY, CDR2 SVGEGT, per germline. The CDR3 runs 14 residues. J was trimmed by 7 bases and V by 6 bases; bases with no gene match: 8. CDR3 nucleotide sequence: TGTGCCAGCAGATCGGGGGGACTAGGGAATGAGCAGTTCTTC. Its protein product is CASRSGGLGNEQFF.

The V call is TRBV6-1, the J call TRBJ1-4; possibly TRBD1 for D (6 bases). Germline V gives CDR1 MNHNS, CDR2 SASEGT. V lost 6 bases to trimming and J lost 7 bases, with 12 bases between them. The CDR3 runs 13 residues. The CDR3 DNA reads as TGTGCCAGCAGGGGGGCATCGGGTGAAAAACTGTTTTTT. It yields the protein CASRGASGEKLFF.